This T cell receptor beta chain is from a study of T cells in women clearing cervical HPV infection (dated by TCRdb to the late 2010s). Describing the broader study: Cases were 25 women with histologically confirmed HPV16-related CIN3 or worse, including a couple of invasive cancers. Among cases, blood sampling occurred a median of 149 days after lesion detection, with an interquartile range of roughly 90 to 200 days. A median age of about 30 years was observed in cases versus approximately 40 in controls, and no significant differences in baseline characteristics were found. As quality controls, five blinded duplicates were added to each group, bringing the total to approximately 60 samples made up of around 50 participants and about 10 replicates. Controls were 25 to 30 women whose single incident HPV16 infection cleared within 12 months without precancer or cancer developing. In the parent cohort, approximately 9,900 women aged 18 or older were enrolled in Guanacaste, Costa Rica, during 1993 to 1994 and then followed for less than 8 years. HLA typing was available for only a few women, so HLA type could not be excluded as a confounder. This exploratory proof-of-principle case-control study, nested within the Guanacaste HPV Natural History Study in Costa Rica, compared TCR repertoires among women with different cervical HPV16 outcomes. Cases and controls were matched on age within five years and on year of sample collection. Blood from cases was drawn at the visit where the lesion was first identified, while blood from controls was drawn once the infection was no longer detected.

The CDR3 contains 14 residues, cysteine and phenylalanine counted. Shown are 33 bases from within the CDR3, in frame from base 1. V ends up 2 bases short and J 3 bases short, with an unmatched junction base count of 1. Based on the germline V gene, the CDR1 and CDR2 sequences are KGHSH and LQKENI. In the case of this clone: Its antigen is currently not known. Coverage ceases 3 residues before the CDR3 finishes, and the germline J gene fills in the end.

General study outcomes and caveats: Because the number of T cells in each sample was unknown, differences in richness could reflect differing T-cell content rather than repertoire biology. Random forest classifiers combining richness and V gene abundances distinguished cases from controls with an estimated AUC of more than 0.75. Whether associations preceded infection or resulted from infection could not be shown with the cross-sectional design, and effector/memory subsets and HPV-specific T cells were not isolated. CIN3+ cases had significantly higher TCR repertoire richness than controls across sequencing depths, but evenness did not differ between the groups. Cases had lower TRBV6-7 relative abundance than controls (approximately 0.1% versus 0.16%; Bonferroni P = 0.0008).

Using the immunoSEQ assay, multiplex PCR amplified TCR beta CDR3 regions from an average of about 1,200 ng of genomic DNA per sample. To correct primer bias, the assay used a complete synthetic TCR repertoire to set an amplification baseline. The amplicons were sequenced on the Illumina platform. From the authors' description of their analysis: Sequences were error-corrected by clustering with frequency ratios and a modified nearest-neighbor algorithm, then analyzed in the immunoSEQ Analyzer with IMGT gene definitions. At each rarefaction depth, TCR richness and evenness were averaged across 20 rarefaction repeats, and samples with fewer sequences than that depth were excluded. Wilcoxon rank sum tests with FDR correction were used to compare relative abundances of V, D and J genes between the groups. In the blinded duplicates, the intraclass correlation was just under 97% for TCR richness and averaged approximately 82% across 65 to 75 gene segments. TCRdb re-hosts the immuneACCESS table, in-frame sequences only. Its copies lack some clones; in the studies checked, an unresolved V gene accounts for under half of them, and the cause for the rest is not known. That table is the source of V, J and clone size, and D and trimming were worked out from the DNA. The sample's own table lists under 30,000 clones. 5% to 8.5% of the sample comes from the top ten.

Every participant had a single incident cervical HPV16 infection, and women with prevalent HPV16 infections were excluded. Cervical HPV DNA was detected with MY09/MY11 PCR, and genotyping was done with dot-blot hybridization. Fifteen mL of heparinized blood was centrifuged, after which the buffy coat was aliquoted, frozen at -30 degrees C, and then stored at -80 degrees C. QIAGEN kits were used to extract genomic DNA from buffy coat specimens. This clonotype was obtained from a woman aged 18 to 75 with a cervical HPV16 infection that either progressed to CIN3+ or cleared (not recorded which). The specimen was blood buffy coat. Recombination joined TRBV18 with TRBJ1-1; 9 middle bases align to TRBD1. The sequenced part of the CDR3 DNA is TGTGCCAGCTCACCAGGGACAGGGTACACTGAA. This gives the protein CASSPGTGYTE. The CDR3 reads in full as CASSPGTGYTEAFF.